A single sample gave rise to the 6 T cell receptor beta chains below, sequenced in a study of shared clonotypes between healthy human individuals. Only in-frame clones appear in the TCRdb table, and some are missing; sequencing was by immunoSEQ multiplex PCR. The sample has around 650,000 clones, approximately 96% seen once. It was CD45RO-negative cells, positively selected for CCR7, that made up naive CD8 cells, with terminally differentiated effector memory CD45RA+ cells excluded. The sequencing sample was made of naive CD8+ T cells sorted from blood. The receptors originated from a woman in her thirties in good health.

Note on this clone: The same CDR3 is also encoded by other DNA sequences in this sample. The gene calls are TRBV4-1 and TRBJ2-2; D not certain. V was clipped by 2 bases and J by 5 bases, with 3 bases between them. Germline V CDR1 and CDR2: MGHRA, YSYEKL. The CDR3 runs 12 residues. The CDR3 protein is CASSQRTGELFF. The DNA for the CDR3 is TGCGCCAGCAGCCAACGGACCGGGGAGCTGTTTTTT.

This rearrangement joins TRBV19 to TRBJ1-1; 7 nucleotides agree with TRBD1. Germline V gives CDR1 LNHDA, CDR2 SQIVND (reference sequence). The CDR3 runs 14 residues. The trim removed 1 base at V and 7 bases at J, leaving 6 bases unmatched. The CDR3 DNA is TGTGCCAGTAGTATAGTCCCAGGGGGGATTGAAGCTTTCTTT. Encoded protein: CASSIVPGGIEAFF.

About this clone itself: The sample holds other DNA sequences that translate to the same CDR3. The J gene is TRBJ2-7, the V gene TRBV28; no clear D gene. The ends were cut back, 3 bases at V and 5 bases at J, with 8 bases in the middle. The CDR3 length is 12 residues. Germline V gene sequence: CDR1 MDHEN, CDR2 SYDVKM. The CDR3 region is CASSFRTHEQYF. The CDR3 DNA follows: TGTGCCAGCAGTTTTAGGACGCACGAGCAGTACTTC.

Written as DNA, the CDR3 is TGTGCCAGCATACGACAGGGCTTTTCCATGAACACTGAAGCTTTCTTT. This sequence encodes CASIRQGFSMNTEAFF. This chain joins TRBV2 and TRBJ1-1; 7 positions agree with TRBD1. The CDR3 has 16 amino acids. CDR1 is SNHLY, CDR2 FYNNEI, per germline. Germline trimming cut 7 bases from V and 0 bases from J; bases unmatched to any gene: 11.

The rearrangement joins TRBV6-5 to TRBJ2-5; D gene unclear. V dropped 2 bases and J dropped 7 bases, with 17 bases sitting between them. Germline CDR1 MNHEY, CDR2 SVGAGI. The CDR3 is 15 amino acids. The CDR3 is CASSYTWTAASTQYF. DNA of the CDR3: TGTGCCAGCAGTTACACTTGGACGGCGGCCTCGACCCAGTACTTC.

The CDR3 protein is CASSMGLGIEAFF. CDR3 nucleotides: TGTGCCAGTAGTATGGGCCTCGGAATCGAAGCTTTCTTT. The chain is built from TRBV19 and TRBJ1-1, with no clear D. This CDR3 region has 13 residues. Trimming took 3 bases from V and 8 from J, leaving 13 bases between them. Looked up from germline, CDR1 is LNHDA and CDR2 is SQIVND (reference sequence).